The source of this TCR beta chain is a study of blood T cell repertoires in COVID-19. The participants were between about 18 and 90 years old and came from about two dozen US areas. TCRdb's table, derived via immunoSEQ multiplex PCR, lists solely in-frame clones and lacks some. The repertoire has about 130,000 clones, roughly 85% of them found once; the top ten carry more than 3.5%. Germline CDR1 reads SGHRS; CDR2 reads YFSETQ. Deletions cut 4 bases from V and 6 bases from J, with 14 bases between. This CDR3 contains 14 residues. The clonotype originates from a man aged 45-65 years who had recovered from COVID-19. The V and J genes are TRBV5-1 and TRBJ2-1, with D possibly matching TRBD1 (6 bases). Material for sequencing was PBMCs or T cells enriched from blood (not recorded which). CDR3 sequence reads: CASSGQGYSNEQFF. In DNA, the CDR3 is TGCGCCAGCAGCGGTCAGGGGTATAGCAATGAGCAGTTCTTC.